These T cell receptor beta chains were read from a single sample in a study of T cell changes during pregnancy in multiple sclerosis. Libraries were prepared by immunoSEQ multiplex PCR; TCRdb keeps only in-frame clonotypes and omits some of them. The table has roughly 45,000 clones, 75% to 95% seen once. This sample comprised CD8+ T cells from peripheral blood mononuclear cells, obtained after pregnancy. The source is a female donor with multiple sclerosis, enrolled in a pregnancy study. Each CDR3 is given with its conserved first and last residue. A D gene is named only where the DNA matches it firmly.

TRBJ2-7	TRBV19	TRBD1	TGTGCCAGTAGTACCACTTACAGGGGACCCTCCTACGAGCAGTACTTC	CASSTTYRGPSYEQYF
TRBJ2-1	TRBV14	TRBD1	TGTGCCAGCAGCCAAGAGCAATGGCAGGGGGAGTTCTTC	CASSQEQWQGEFF
TRBJ2-1	TRBV7-3	NA	TGTGCCAGCAGCCCCTCCAGGGTTAGCTCCTACAATGAGCAGTTCTTC	CASSPSRVSSYNEQFF
TRBJ2-1	TRBV9	NA	TGTGCCAGCAGGGGGGGTAGGGGCAATGAGCAGTTCTTC	CASRGGRGNEQFF
TRBJ2-2	TRBV9	NA	TGTGCCAGCAGCGTAGGAGGGTCCGCCGGGGAGCTGTTTTTT	CASSVGGSAGELFF
TRBJ2-5	TRBV4-2	TRBD1	TGTGCCAGCAGCCAAACACAGGGGGCGACGACAGAGACCCAGTACTTC	CASSQTQGATTETQYF
TRBJ1-1	TRBV6-1	TRBD1	TGTGCCAGCAGTGACAGGGGGTTTGACACTGAAGCTTTCTTT	CASSDRGFDTEAFF
TRBJ2-3	TRBV6-5	NA	TGTGCCAGCAGTCGATCCCCAGGCACAGATACGCAGTATTTT	CASSRSPGTDTQYF
TRBJ1-2	TRBV10-3	NA	TGTGCCATCAGTGAGTCTACAGGCGAATACTATGGCTACACCTTC	CAISESTGEYYGYTF
TRBJ1-1	TRBV6-1	NA	TGTGCCAGCAGTGCGGTTTTTCATAGGGGGGCGGGAGACGCTGAAGCTTTCTTT	CASSAVFHRGAGDAEAFF
TRBJ2-1	TRBV19	NA	TGTGCCAGTAAGGGGCCTAGCTCCTACAATGAGCAGTTCTTC	CASKGPSSYNEQFF
TRBJ1-1	TRBV5-4	NA	TGTGCCAGCAGCCTTACATTACAGGAGTGGGACACTGAAGCTTTCTTT	CASSLTLQEWDTEAFF
TRBJ2-3	TRBV5-5	NA	TGTGCCAGCAGCTTGGGGACAAGAAGCACAGATACGCAGTATTTT	CASSLGTRSTDTQYF
TRBJ1-5	TRBV7-9	TRBD1	TGTGCCAGCAGCTCCTACGATGCGACAGGGGGCGGTCAGCCCCAGCATTTT	CASSSYDATGGGQPQHF
TRBJ2-7	TRBV28	NA	TGTGCCAGCAGTTTTACGGGGTTAACTTCCTACGAGCAGTACTTC	CASSFTGLTSYEQYF
TRBJ1-2	TRBV5-6	TRBD1	TGTGCCAGCAGAGCGGACAGGTTCTATGGCTACACCTTC	CASRADRFYGYTF
TRBJ2-7	TRBV7-9	TRBD1	TGTGCCAGCAGCTCTTTGGGGACAGCCTACGAGCAGTACTTC	CASSSLGTAYEQYF
TRBJ2-7	TRBV27	NA	TGTGCCAGCAGGCAAAGACTGGGAGAATCCTACGAGCAGTACTTC	CASRQRLGESYEQYF
TRBJ1-1	TRBV19	NA	TGTGCCAGTAGTGACTCGCTGGCCACTGAAGCTTTCTTT	CASSDSLATEAFF
TRBJ1-3	TRBV7-8	NA	TGTGCCAGCAGCCCCCCTCCAGGTGGAAACACCATATATTTT	CASSPPPGGNTIYF
TRBJ1-2	TRBV11-1	NA	TGTGCCAGCAGCACGGGATATGGCTACACCTTC	CASSTGYGYTF
TRBJ2-3	TRBV5-8	NA	TGTGCCAGCAGCTTAGTGCATAGCGGAACCACAGATACGCAGTATTTT	CASSLVHSGTTDTQYF
TRBJ2-5	TRBV2	TRBD1	TGTGCCACAGCCTTGTCTAGGGACAGCAATTTGTTAGAGACCCAGTACTTC	CATALSRDSNLLETQYF
TRBJ2-3	TRBV19	TRBD2	TGTGCCAGTAGTATCGGCCTAGCGGAATACACAGATACGCAGTATTTT	CASSIGLAEYTDTQYF